This T cell receptor (beta chain) was sequenced in a study of control samples from healthy donors and cancer patients (dated by TCRdb to about 2020). Library creation used the immunoSEQ multiplex PCR assay. What TCRdb holds here is the immuneACCESS table cut down to in-frame rearrangements. Part of the clones is not present; checked against another copy, under half of the missing clones reflect an unresolved V gene, and the others are unexplained. The table for this sample lists 48,000 or so clones; approximately 93% of them were counted only once. The ten largest clones capture about 20% of the sample. Notes on this clone: The target of this receptor is not known. No qualities accompany the bases; no much larger clone lies one base away.

Inclusive of the bounding cysteine and phenylalanine, the CDR3 is 15 residues long. CDR3 DNA is the only sequence kept; it has 45 bases, read in frame from the first base. V was cut back by 3 bases and J by 1 base, leaving a gap of 13 bases between them. Sequences SGDLS (CDR1) and YYNGEE (CDR2) are obtained from the germline V gene. Recombination linked TRBV9 to TRBJ1-1, with TRBD1 as a weak D call on 6 bases. Material: PBMCs. The receptor comes from a woman aged 45 to 65 with head and neck cancer. The CDR3 region has the sequence CASSAKGHSNTEAFF. The sequenced DNA: TGTGCCAGCAGCGCGAAGGGACACTCGAACACTGAAGCTTTCTTT.